This T cell receptor (beta chain) was identified in a study of blood T cell repertoires in COVID-19. Only in-frame clones appear in the TCRdb table, and some are missing; sequencing was by immunoSEQ multiplex PCR. The repertoire holds around 50,000 clones, with about nine tenths as singletons. Losses at the gene ends were 3 bases for V and 7 bases for J; bases not matched to a gene: 10. CDR3 length equals 16 residues. From germline, CDR1 is MNHEY and CDR2 SVGEGT. The sequenced sample consisted of peripheral blood. The TCR originated in a man between 65 and 85 years old with acute or convalescent COVID-19. The V gene is TRBV6-2 or TRBV6-3, the J gene TRBJ2-1, with 9 bases aligning to TRBD2. CDR3 DNA: TGTGCCAGCAGTTATCCCAGCGGGGGGCCATATAATGAGCAGTTCTTC. Amino acids: CASSYPSGGPYNEQFF.